The 29 T cell receptor beta chains reported below all come from one sample, sequenced in a study of blood T cell repertoires in COVID-19. Profiled with immunoSEQ multiplex PCR; TCRdb holds only in-frame clones, not every one. The profile covers fewer than 140,000 clones, with approximately 80% appearing a single time and 11% to 15% taken by the ten largest. Sequencing was performed on peripheral blood. The receptor set was obtained from a woman aged 55-70 years with acute or convalescent COVID-19.

This chain joins TRBV24-1 and TRBJ1-1, with D unresolved. Germline V lookup: CDR1 KGHDR, CDR2 SFDVKD. Deletions cut 4 bases from V and 6 bases from J, with 20 bases between. The CDR3 is 16 residues long. CDR3 coding DNA: TGTGCCACCAGTGACGGAGACGCATGGGAGGTCCCTGAAGCTTTCTTT. Protein product: CATSDGDAWEVPEAFF.

The CDR3 DNA follows: TGCGCCAGCAGCACGGGGGACAGCCCCCTGGAAGTCACTGAAGCTTTCTTT. Amino acids: CASSTGDSPLEVTEAFF. This rearrangement joins TRBV5-1 to TRBJ1-1; 7 bases are a match to TRBD1. J gave up 4 bases and V 4 bases, and 16 bases lay outside the gene matches. The CDR3 is made up of 17 amino acids. Germline V gives CDR1 SGHRS, CDR2 YFSETQ.

In nucleotides, the CDR3 is TGTGCCGCGCTGCCAGCAGTCACGACAGAGTTCACCTACGAGCAGTACTTC. It yields the protein CAALPAVTTEFTYEQYF. This sequence joins TRBV28 and TRBJ2-7; TRBD1 is a possible D gene (5 bases). Trimming pared 11 bases from V and 2 bases from J, leaving 28 bases between. The germline gives CDR1 MDHEN, CDR2 SYDVKM. The CDR3 covers 17 residues.

V usage is TRBV7-9 and J usage is TRBJ1-6; no firm D call. The V end lost 6 bases, the J end lost 2 bases, and 8 bases lay between the germline ends. Germline V lookup: CDR1 SEHNR, CDR2 FQNEAQ (reference sequence). CDR3 size: 14 residues. CDR3 sequence reads: CASSQNPYNSPLHF. CDR3 coding DNA: TGTGCCAGCAGTCAGAATCCCTATAATTCACCCCTCCACTTT.

This clone was observed a single time. J is TRBJ2-1 and V is TRBV5-1; a weak D match, TRBD2 (6 bases). The CDR3 loop spans 15 amino acids. Looked up from germline, CDR1 is SGHRS and CDR2 is YFSETQ. Deletions cut 0 bases from V and 3 bases from J, with 10 bases between. The CDR3 here is CASSLEIAVYNEQFF. For the CDR3, the DNA is TGCGCCAGCAGCTTGGAGATAGCGGTCTACAATGAGCAGTTCTTC.

This clone was picked up a small number of times. The chain joins TRBV4-2 to TRBJ2-7, with TRBD2 as a possible D gene (6 bases). Germline V gene data show CDR1 as LGHNA and CDR2 as YNFKEQ. This CDR3 is built from 14 residues. V shed 4 bases and J shed 2 bases, with 12 bases lying between them. DNA of the CDR3: TGTGCCAGCAGCCCCTCTGGGGGGACCTACGAGCAGTACTTC. Its translation is CASSPSGGTYEQYF.

Concerning this clone: A read error may produce the germline difference seen at one junction end. This chain connects TRBV18 to TRBJ2-4, with TRBD2 matching over 15 bases. The CDR3 has 20 residues. Germline CDR1 and CDR2: KGHSH and LQKENI. CDR3: CAGSPSGLAGGVTAKNIQYF. CDR3 DNA: TGTGCCGGCTCACCATCCGGACTAGCGGGGGGGGTTACGGCCAAAAACATTCAGTACTTC.

The rearrangement uses TRBV5-6 and TRBJ2-5; 15 positions agree with TRBD2. CDR1 is SGHDT, CDR2 YYEEEE, per germline. V was pared by 4 bases and J by 5 bases, with 12 bases of the junction left unmatched. The CDR3 loop spans 18 amino acids. The CDR3 sequence is CASSPNLGLAGGSETQYF. The CDR3 bases are TGTGCCAGCAGCCCTAACCTGGGACTAGCGGGAGGTAGCGAGACCCAGTACTTC.

This chain links TRBV6-6 with TRBJ2-3; perhaps TRBD1 as D (6 bases). The CDR3 is 16 amino acids. Germline-derived CDR1 and CDR2 are MNHNY and SVGAGI (reference sequence). Between the trimmed V and J ends, which lost 5 bases and 2 bases, there was a span of 17 bases. Here the CDR3 reads CASSRTRQVSTDTQYF. CDR3 coding DNA: TGTGCCAGCAGTAGAACCCGACAGGTATCCACAGATACGCAGTATTTT.

The J gene is TRBJ1-2, the V gene TRBV11-2; 7 bases are a match to TRBD1. CDR3 size: 15 residues. V lost 5 bases to trimming and J lost 0 bases; unmatched junction nucleotides: 6. Germline CDR1 SGHAT, CDR2 FQNNGV. DNA of the CDR3: TGTGCCAGCAGCGTACAGGGGAGCACTAACTATGGCTACACCTTC. It encodes CASSVQGSTNYGYTF.

The chain combines TRBV6-5 with TRBJ1-1; D remains unclear. CDR1 MNHEY and CDR2 SVGAGI come from the germline V gene. The CDR3 sequence is 13 residues long. V was clipped by 6 bases and J by 9 bases, with 17 bases between them. CDR3 coding DNA: TGTGCCAGCAGAACGGTTTCCGGGAGGAAAGCTTTCTTT. It yields the protein CASRTVSGRKAFF.

This clone was detected only once. V is TRBV5-1 and J is TRBJ2-7; D perhaps matches TRBD1 (6 bases). The germline V gene has CDR1 SGHRS and CDR2 YFSETQ. The CDR3 is made up of 18 amino acids. Trimming left V 2 bases short and J 0 bases short, with 21 bases between. This CDR3 reads CASSLLPMQGSLSYEQYF. CDR3 nucleotide sequence: TGCGCCAGCAGCTTATTGCCGATGCAGGGGTCCCTCTCCTACGAGCAGTACTTC.

The chain joins TRBV5-1 to TRBJ2-2, with a possible D match to TRBD2 (5 bases). Between the trimmed V and J ends, which lost 0 bases and 0 bases, there was a span of 12 bases. Germline CDR1 is SGHRS and CDR2 is YFSETQ. The CDR3 is 17 residues long. The CDR3 is CASSLDSGLTNTGELFF. The CDR3 nucleotides read TGCGCCAGCAGCTTGGATTCGGGGTTGACGAACACCGGGGAGCTGTTTTTT.

This clone was found a few times. The rearrangement links TRBV12-3 or TRBV12-4 to TRBJ2-7; D not certain. The CDR3 extends over 11 amino acids. V dropped 2 bases and J dropped 6 bases, with 5 bases sitting between them. CDR3 region: CASSLTGEQYF. CDR3 in DNA: TGTGCCAGCAGTTTAACGGGCGAGCAGTACTTC.

Turning to this clone: An end of the junction differs from the germline gene, which may be a read error. Other DNA variants within this sample encode the same CDR3. This sequence joins TRBV30 and TRBJ1-2; D may be TRBD1 (6 bases). Germline V gene sequence: CDR1 GTSNPN, CDR2 SVGIG (reference sequence). This CDR3 is 15 amino acids long. CDR3 loop: CAGAPGRGDSYGYTF. CDR3 in DNA: TGCGCGGGGGCTCCCGGCAGGGGCGATTCGTATGGCTACACCTTC.

This rearrangement joins TRBV24-1 to TRBJ2-5; 9 nucleotides line up with TRBD1. V was clipped by 3 bases and J by 1 base; unmatched bases: 2. CDR1 KGHDR and CDR2 SFDVKD come from the germline V gene. CDR3 length: 15 residues. The CDR3 DNA sequence: TGTGCCACCAGTGATGCGACAGGGGGCCAAGAGACCCAGTACTTC. Translated: CATSDATGGQETQYF.

This sequence joins TRBV2 and TRBJ1-1; TRBD1 matches at 8 bases. The V gene end was trimmed by 2 bases and the J gene end by 3 bases; junction bases not matched to a gene: 8. CDR1 SNHLY and CDR2 FYNNEI come from the germline V gene. The CDR3 is 16 amino acids. CDR3 in DNA: TGTGCCAGCAGTGAAAGACAGGGGAATGGCGACACTGAAGCTTTCTTT. Protein product: CASSERQGNGDTEAFF.

The chain carries TRBV10-3 and TRBJ2-1; 11 nucleotides match TRBD2. This CDR3 spans 15 amino acids. Germline V gene sequence: CDR1 ENHRY, CDR2 SYGVKD. The V gene end was trimmed by 3 bases and the J gene end by 7 bases; junction bases not matched to a gene: 5. CDR3 amino acids: CAISETSGSVNEQFF. The CDR3 coding sequence is TGTGCCATCAGTGAAACTAGCGGGAGTGTTAATGAGCAGTTCTTC.

The chain carries TRBV11-3 and TRBJ2-1; TRBD1 aligns across 11 bases. The germline CDR1 and CDR2 sequences are SGHNT and YENEEA. V was pared by 2 bases and J by 12 bases, with 9 bases of the junction left unmatched. There are 15 residues in the CDR3. CDR3 DNA sequence: TGTGCCAGCAGCTTAACCGGGACAGGGGGAGAGTGGCAGTTCTTC. Translating gives CASSLTGTGGEWQFF.

This clone was seen just once. This rearrangement joins TRBV7-2 to TRBJ1-3, with D perhaps matching TRBD1 (5 bases). The CDR3 loop spans 14 amino acids. V dropped 1 base and J dropped 5 bases, with 9 bases sitting between them. Germline V gene lookup returns CDR1 SGHTA and CDR2 FQGNSA. CDR3 amino acids: CASSLGTIRNTIYF. The DNA for the CDR3 is TGTGCCAGCAGCTTAGGGACAATCAGAAACACCATATATTTT.

The rearrangement uses TRBV6-6 and TRBJ1-3, with TRBD1 identical over 9 bases. The length of the CDR3 is 17 residues. In germline, CDR1 is MNHNY, CDR2 SVGAGI (reference sequence). J lost 2 bases, V lost 5 bases, and 10 bases had no gene match. CDR3 in amino acids: CASSRRFGTGPGNTIYF. Here the CDR3 DNA reads TGTGCCAGCAGTCGTCGATTCGGGACAGGGCCTGGAAACACCATATATTTT.

The rearrangement links TRBV25-1 to TRBJ2-1; TRBD2 matches at 10 bases. The CDR3 is made up of 16 amino acids. V trimming: 3 bases; J trimming: 7 bases; junction bases outside the gene matches: 9. Germline V lookup: CDR1 MGHDK, CDR2 SYGVNS. CDR3 region: CASSDKTSGLFNEQFF. CDR3 coding DNA: TGTGCCAGCAGTGACAAGACTAGCGGGCTTTTTAATGAGCAGTTCTTC. The full variable domain, in which reference TRBV25-1 and TRBJ2-1 provide the parts outside the CDR3, is EADIYQTPRYLVIGTGKKITLECSQTMGHDKMYWYQQDPGMELHLIHYSYGVNSTEKGDLSSESTVSRIRTEHFPLTLESARPSHTSQYLCASSDKTSGLFNEQFFGPGTRLTVL.

V and J are TRBV30 and TRBJ2-3; 7 bases fit TRBD1. The CDR3 is 15 amino acids. The junction had 5 bases not matched to a gene; V was cut back by 0 bases and J by 2 bases. Germline loops: CDR1 GTSNPN, CDR2 SVGIG (reference sequence). The CDR3 DNA is TGTGCCTGGAGTGTAACAGGGGTGGACACAGATACGCAGTATTTT. Protein: CAWSVTGVDTDTQYF.

This clone was seen a few times. This chain joins TRBV19 and TRBJ1-2; 8 nucleotides agree with TRBD1. This CDR3 spans 16 amino acids. Germline V gene data show CDR1 as LNHDA and CDR2 as SQIVND (reference sequence). V dropped 5 bases and J dropped 0; count of bases not matched to a gene: 8. CDR3 coding DNA: TGTGCCAGTAGTGCGGGACAGGCCGGAACTAACTATGGCTACACCTTC. Translated: CASSAGQAGTNYGYTF.

The CDR3: CASSQVDRVSGYTF. CDR3 bases: TGTGCCAGCAGCCAAGTGGACAGGGTTTCTGGCTACACCTTC. The rearrangement links TRBV3-1 (or the pseudogene TRBV3-2) to TRBJ1-2; 8 nucleotides align to TRBD1. Trimming removed 1 base from V and 7 bases from J; junction bases left unmatched: 5. There are 14 residues in the CDR3. CDR1 LGHDT and CDR2 YNNKEL come from the germline V gene (reference sequence).

This sequence joins TRBV2 and TRBJ2-5, with D possibly matching TRBD2 (6 bases). Per the germline V gene, CDR1 is SNHLY and CDR2 is FYNNEI. This CDR3 is built from 15 residues. Trimming removed 7 bases from V and 1 base from J, with 16 bases in between. In nucleotides, the CDR3 is TGTGCCAGCAAAGTGGGGCTAGCGACCCAAGAGACCCAGTACTTC. Translation: CASKVGLATQETQYF.

CDR3 DNA sequence: TGTGCCAGCAGCTGGAACCTAGCAAATGAGCAGTTCTTC. Translated: CASSWNLANEQFF. The genes are TRBV5-5 and TRBJ2-1, with D perhaps TRBD2 (5 bases). Germline CDR1 SGHKS, CDR2 YYEKEE (reference sequence). This CDR3 contains 13 residues. Trimming stripped 3 bases from V and 7 bases from J, with 11 bases between.

The chain recombines TRBV19 with TRBJ1-1; D gene unclear. There are 16 residues in the CDR3. CDR1 is LNHDA, CDR2 SQIVND, per germline (reference sequence). Trimming removed 1 base at V and 0 bases at J, with 12 bases between. Here the CDR3 DNA reads TGTGCCAGTAGTATAGGTCAGCGACGGATGAACACTGAAGCTTTCTTT. Encoded protein: CASSIGQRRMNTEAFF. The full variable domain, with the rest looked up from reference TRBV19 and TRBJ1-1, is DGGITQSPKYLFRKEGQNVTLSCEQNLNHDAMYWYRQDPGQGLRLIYYSQIVNDFQKGDIAEGYSVSREKKESFPLTVTSAQKNPTAFYLCASSIGQRRMNTEAFFGQGTRLTVV.

In DNA, the CDR3 is TGTGCCAGCAGTTTTGGCGCTAGCTCCTACGAGCAGTACTTC. Amino acid sequence: CASSFGASSYEQYF. The rearrangement uses TRBV6-6 and TRBJ2-7; D is ambiguous. Germline CDR1 and CDR2: MNHNY and SVGAGI (reference sequence). Trimming pared 4 bases from V and 0 bases from J, leaving 10 bases between. The CDR3 contains 14 residues.